The following is a TCR beta chain sequence with its context. The data belong to a study of cytomegalovirus exposure and HLA in healthy donors. In the PCR, 60 Vbeta and 13 Jbeta primers were used. The table came from immunoSEQ multiplex PCR; TCRdb's copy has only in-frame clones and leaves some out. This table lists some 60,000 clones. The CDR3 contains 16 residues. CDR1 and CDR2 (germline): PRHDT, FYEKMQ (reference sequence). The germline V and J ends were trimmed by 6 bases and 2 bases, with 19 bases remaining between them. The TCR was taken from a man aged 25 to 40 in good health and CMV-seropositive. Material: PBMCs. V gene TRBV13 combines with J gene TRBJ1-1; D unclear. The CDR3 loop reads CASRHPTGFENTEAFF. Here the CDR3 DNA reads TGTGCCAGCAGGCACCCCACGGGATTTGAAAACACTGAAGCTTTCTTT.